The 10 T cell receptor beta chains given below trace back to one sample, sequenced in a study of cytomegalovirus exposure and HLA in healthy donors. Both 60 Vbeta primers and 13 Jbeta primers went into the PCR. The assay was immunoSEQ multiplex PCR, and TCRdb's table has in-frame clones only and misses some. The data hold approximately 100,000 clones, with around 80% observed a single time. Sample: PBMCs. All receptors derive from a woman aged 40 to 49 in good health and CMV-seronegative.

The V gene is TRBV10-3, the J gene TRBJ2-3; 11 bases line up with TRBD2. The germline CDR1 and CDR2 sequences are ENHRY and SYGVKD. This CDR3 is 17 amino acids long. Trimming took 2 bases from V and 3 from J; bases not matched to a gene: 7. The CDR3 loop reads CAISEPSGGHGTDTQYF. CDR3 coding DNA: TGTGCCATCAGTGAGCCTAGCGGGGGGCACGGAACAGATACGCAGTATTTT.

V is TRBV7-9 and J is TRBJ2-5; tentatively, D is TRBD1 (6 bases). The ends were cut back, 4 bases at V and 5 bases at J, with 23 bases in the middle. Germline V lookup: CDR1 SEHNR, CDR2 FQNEAQ (reference sequence). The CDR3 sequence is 17 residues long. The DNA of the CDR3 is TGTGCCAGCAGCTCCCGAACTCAACACAGGGTGGGGGAGACCCAGTACTTC. This translates into CASSSRTQHRVGETQYF.

This chain links TRBV27 with TRBJ2-6; D unclear. Germline V gene lookup returns CDR1 MNHEY and CDR2 SMNVEV (reference sequence). The CDR3 sequence is 17 residues long. Trimming removed 5 bases from V and 2 bases from J, with 16 bases in between. DNA for the CDR3: TGTGCCAGCAGTCCGCGAGTTCCAGGTCCTGGGGCCAACGTCCTGACTTTC. Encoded protein: CASSPRVPGPGANVLTF.

This clone has a handful of counts. The chain joins TRBV4-2 to TRBJ2-7; TRBD2 matches 7 bases. The trim removed 1 base at V and 4 bases at J, leaving 10 bases unmatched. This CDR3 comprises 16 residues. Germline-derived CDR1 and CDR2 are LGHNA and YNFKEQ. CDR3 protein: CASSQVAGRALYEQYF. Written as DNA, the CDR3 is TGTGCCAGCAGCCAAGTGGCGGGGAGGGCCTTGTACGAGCAGTACTTC.

This chain connects TRBV27 to TRBJ2-7; D remains ambiguous. V was pared by 5 bases and J by 1 base, with 12 bases between. The CDR3 has 14 amino acids. Germline CDR1 MNHEY, CDR2 SMNVEV (reference sequence). The CDR3 protein is CASSRPGPSYEQYF. CDR3 DNA sequence: TGTGCCAGCAGTCGACCGGGTCCATCCTACGAGCAGTACTTC.

The chain combines TRBV5-1 with TRBJ1-3, with 8 bases lining up with TRBD1. This CDR3 region has 14 residues. CDR1 and CDR2 (germline): SGHRS, YFSETQ. Germline trimming cut 4 bases from V and 6 bases from J; bases unmatched to any gene: 6. The CDR3 coding sequence is TGCGCCAGCAGCGCGGGACAGGAGGTAAACACCATATATTTT. It encodes CASSAGQEVNTIYF.

The CDR3 DNA reads as TGTGCCATCAGTCCCGGGACAGGGTATAACACTGAAGCTTTCTTT. As protein: CAISPGTGYNTEAFF. The rearrangement uses TRBV10-3 and TRBJ1-1; 9 bases fit TRBD1. CDR3 size: 15 residues. Germline V gene lookup returns CDR1 ENHRY and CDR2 SYGVKD. The J segment lost 2 bases and the V segment lost 5 bases, leaving 6 bases of the junction unmatched.

The chain has TRBV13 and TRBJ1-1; D call uncertain. The CDR3 spans 15 residues. Germline lookup yields CDR1 PRHDT and CDR2 FYEKMQ (reference sequence). Trimming removed 3 bases from V and 3 bases from J, with 14 bases in between. The CDR3 DNA follows: TGTGCCAGCAGCTTGGTAGGCCCTAGAGACACTGAAGCTTTCTTT. Translation gives CASSLVGPRDTEAFF.

The chain couples TRBV7-2 to TRBJ1-1; 8 nucleotides agree with TRBD1. The CDR3 consists of 16 residues. J was trimmed by 0 bases and V by 5 bases; bases with no gene match: 8. CDR1 SGHTA and CDR2 FQGNSA come from the germline V gene. In DNA, the CDR3 is TGTGCCAGCAGCCTCCTGGGACAGGCGATGAACACTGAAGCTTTCTTT. Translated, it gives CASSLLGQAMNTEAFF.

This chain uses TRBV13 with TRBJ1-2; 7 nucleotides align to TRBD1. Germline V gene lookup returns CDR1 PRHDT and CDR2 FYEKMQ (reference sequence). J lost 4 bases, V lost 3 bases, and 14 bases had no gene match. The CDR3 is made up of 17 amino acids. This CDR3 is CASSFRLDRTRGYGYTF. DNA of the CDR3: TGTGCCAGCAGCTTTCGACTGGACAGGACCCGGGGCTATGGCTACACCTTC.